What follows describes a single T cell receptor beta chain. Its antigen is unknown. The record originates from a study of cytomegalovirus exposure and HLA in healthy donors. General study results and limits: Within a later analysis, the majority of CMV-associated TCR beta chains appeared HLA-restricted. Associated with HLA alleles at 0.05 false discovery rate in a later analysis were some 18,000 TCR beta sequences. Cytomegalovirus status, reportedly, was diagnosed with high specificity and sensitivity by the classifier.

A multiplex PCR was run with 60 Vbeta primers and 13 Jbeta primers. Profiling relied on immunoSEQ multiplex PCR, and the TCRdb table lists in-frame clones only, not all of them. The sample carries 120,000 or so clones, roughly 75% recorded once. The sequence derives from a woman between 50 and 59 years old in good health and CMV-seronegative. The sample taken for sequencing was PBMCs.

CDR3 nucleotides: TGTGCCAGCAGTCCGGGGACAGGGTTACGGACTGAAGCTTTCTTT. Protein sequence: CASSPGTGLRTEAFF. V gene TRBV28 combines with J gene TRBJ1-1; TRBD1 matches at 9 bases. This CDR3 spans 15 amino acids. V was clipped by 5 bases and J by 5 bases; unmatched bases: 9. Germline-derived CDR1 and CDR2 are MDHEN and SYDVKM.